This TCR beta chain came from a study of blood T cell repertoires in COVID-19 (dated by TCRdb to 2019 to 2021). Regarding the study in general: Samples covering the acute and convalescent phases of COVID-19 were provided by collaborators in the United States, Italy and Spain. The dataset comprised deeply sampled blood TCRbeta repertoires from subjects exposed to, actively infected with, or recovered from COVID-19. The repertoires were released in a freely available public database meant as a resource for research on the immune response to SARS-CoV-2. HLA class I and class II types, where available, came from metadata supplied by the sample provider rather than from assay-based typing. The material from the prospective study consisted of cDNA or gDNA derived from T cells, B-cell-depleted T cells, or PBMCs. The samples were drawn from two sources: the first 160 participants of the ongoing ImmuneRACE study, and fewer than 1,500 subjects contributed by 6 global collaborators. Sample metadata almost always included a de-identified subject ID, COVID-19 status, age in years and sex.

Collaborating institutions collected whole blood in K2EDTA tubes following their own protocols. For TCRbeta analysis, collaborators shipped samples as frozen whole blood, isolated PBMCs, or DNA extracted from either of those sample types. From a lookup of the germline V gene, CDR1 and CDR2 are SNHLY and FYNNEI. From its cysteine to its phenylalanine, the CDR3 spans 15 amino acids. The CDR3 DNA has 45 bases and is translated from base 1. V and J are trimmed by 6 bases and 5 bases, and the gene matches miss 7 bases of the junction. TCRbeta CDR3 regions were amplified from genomic DNA using the immunoSEQ Assay, a bias-controlled multiplex PCR. As for the original processing: The number of nucleated cells in each sample was estimated from the amplification of reference gene primers within the assay. Sequence reads were collapsed and filtered to measure the absolute abundance of every unique TCRbeta CDR3 rearrangement. For each sample, productive Simpson clonality was calculated by taking the square root of Simpson's diversity index across productive rearrangements. The clones in this table, taken by TCRdb from immuneACCESS, are in-frame only. Not every clone is retained; where verified, under half of the shortfall comes from an unresolved V gene, and the cause of the rest is unknown. D and trimming come from the DNA, and the V and J calls and clone size come from that table. The sample table records roughly 330,000 clones; 88% of these occur just once. The ten top clones hold 3% to 4% of the sample.

As to this clone: Its target antigen remains unknown. Base qualities are missing; no much larger clone stands one base away.

Points the paper makes about the study in general: The amount of clinical and demographic metadata varied by source and participant and was provided uncurated.

The V and J genes are TRBV2 and TRBJ1-6; 7 central bases correspond to TRBD1. The sequence derives from a woman aged 45-59 years with active or convalescent COVID-19. Sequencing was performed on peripheral blood. The CDR3: CASSANRGNNSPLHF. The nucleotide sequence is given as TGTGCCAGCAGCGCGAACAGGGGAAATAATTCACCCCTCCACTTT.